Sequencing of this T cell receptor beta chain was carried out in a study of blood T cell repertoires in COVID-19. In the study overall: The study drew acute and convalescent COVID-19 samples from the United States, Italy and Spain. In each case, the material was cDNA or gDNA derived from T cells, B-cell-depleted T cells, or PBMCs.

The table came from immunoSEQ multiplex PCR; TCRdb's copy has only in-frame clones and leaves some out. The repertoire holds 250,000 to 300,000 clones, with about nine tenths as singletons. Looked up from germline, CDR1 is MDHEN and CDR2 is SYDVKM. V gave up 5 bases and J gave up 0 bases, with 14 bases separating them. This CDR3 region has 16 residues. This clone has more than one count but fewer than ten. The chain links TRBV28 to TRBJ1-3; D unresolved. The sequenced sample consisted of peripheral blood. This clonotype was obtained from a woman aged 25 to 39 with COVID-19, enrolled during active disease. DNA of the CDR3: TGTGCCAGCAGTCTCTTCTCGGCGGGCTCTGGAAACACCATATATTTT. Amino acid sequence: CASSLFSAGSGNTIYF.